This T cell receptor (beta chain) derives from a study of cytomegalovirus exposure and HLA in healthy donors. Notes on this clone: As yet, its antigen is unknown.

Broader study findings: A later analysis linked a missense DCLRE1C variant to TCR beta V- and J-gene trimming. Solely CMV serostatus was available to characterize immune exposure. HLA-A and HLA-B allele assignments for most subjects were reportedly predicted accurately using TCR beta sequences.

PCR was performed using 60 Vbeta and 13 Jbeta primers. Profiling relied on immunoSEQ multiplex PCR, and the TCRdb table lists in-frame clones only, not all of them. The sample records roughly 130,000 clones, around 83% being singletons. V lost 4 bases, J lost 5 bases, and 21 bases lay in between. This CDR3 has 16 amino acids. CDR1 is SGHDT and CDR2 is YYEEEE in the germline V gene. The chain links TRBV5-6 to TRBJ2-5; weak D call: TRBD2 (6 bases). The sample consisted of PBMCs. The TCR was taken from a man aged 45 to 65 in good health and CMV-seronegative. CDR3 loop: CASSRVIDGGWETQYF. DNA of the CDR3: TGTGCCAGCAGCAGAGTGATTGACGGGGGTTGGGAGACCCAGTACTTC. Full variable domain (outside the CDR3, taken from reference TRBV5-6 and TRBJ2-5): DAGVTQSPTHLIKTRGQQVTLRCSPKSGHDTVSWYQQALGQGPQFIFQYYEEEERQRGNFPDRFSGHQFPNYSSELNVNALLLGDSALYLCASSRVIDGGWETQYFGPGTRLLVL.